A single T cell receptor beta chain is shown here with its context. The antigen is unknown. Among the donors, all were healthy bone marrow donors. V gave up 3 bases and J gave up 0 bases, with 11 bases separating them. The CDR3 is made up of 16 amino acids. Germline CDR1 MNHEY, CDR2 SMNVEV (reference sequence). These data are taken from a study of cytomegalovirus exposure and HLA in healthy donors. Overall study findings and caveats: Follow-up analysis found HLA locus-dependent TCR association rates, highest for DRB1 and lowest for HLA-C. HLA alleles were associated with roughly 15,000 TCR beta sequences in a later analysis at 0.05 false discovery rate. Later genetic work tied a missense DCLRE1C variant to beta-chain V and J trimming.

The PCR was carried out with 60 Vbeta primers and 13 Jbeta primers. The repertoire was sequenced with immunoSEQ multiplex PCR; TCRdb's copy has only in-frame clones and lacks some. The listing contains some 130,000 clones. The gene calls are TRBV27 and TRBJ1-4; no firm D call. This sequence originates from a woman between 40 and 50 years old in good health and CMV-seropositive. Sequenced input: PBMCs. This chain's CDR3 is CASSFSQASTNEKLFF. The DNA of the CDR3 is TGTGCCAGCAGTTTCTCGCAGGCCTCAACTAATGAAAAACTGTTTTTT.